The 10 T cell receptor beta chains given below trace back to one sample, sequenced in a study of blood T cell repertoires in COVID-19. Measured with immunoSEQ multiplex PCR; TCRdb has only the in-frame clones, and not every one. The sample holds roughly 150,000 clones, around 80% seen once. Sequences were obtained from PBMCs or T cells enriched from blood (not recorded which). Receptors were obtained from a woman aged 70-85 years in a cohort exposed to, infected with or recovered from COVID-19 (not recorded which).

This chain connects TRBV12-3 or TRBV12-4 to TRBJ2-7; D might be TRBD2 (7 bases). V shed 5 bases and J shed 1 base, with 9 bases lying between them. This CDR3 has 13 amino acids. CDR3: CASSGGASYEQYF. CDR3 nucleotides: TGTGCCAGCAGTGGGGGGGCTTCCTACGAGCAGTACTTC.

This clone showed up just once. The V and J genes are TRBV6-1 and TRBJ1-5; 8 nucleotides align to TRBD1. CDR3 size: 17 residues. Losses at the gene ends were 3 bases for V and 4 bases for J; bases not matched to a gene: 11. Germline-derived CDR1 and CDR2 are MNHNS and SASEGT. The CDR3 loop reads CASSENRGTGGNQPQHF. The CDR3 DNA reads TGTGCCAGCAGTGAGAACAGGGGGACGGGTGGGAATCAGCCCCAGCATTTT.

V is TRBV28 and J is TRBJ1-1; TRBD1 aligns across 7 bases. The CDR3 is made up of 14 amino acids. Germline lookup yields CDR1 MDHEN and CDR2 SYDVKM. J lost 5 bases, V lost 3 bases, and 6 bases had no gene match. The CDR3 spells CASSFRGIPTEAFF. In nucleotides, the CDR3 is TGTGCCAGCAGTTTCAGGGGGATCCCGACTGAAGCTTTCTTT.

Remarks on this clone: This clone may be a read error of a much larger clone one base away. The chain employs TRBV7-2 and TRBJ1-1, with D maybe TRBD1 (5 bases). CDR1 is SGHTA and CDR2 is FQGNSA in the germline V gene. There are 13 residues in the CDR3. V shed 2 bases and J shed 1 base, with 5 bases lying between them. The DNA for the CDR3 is TGTGCCAGCAGCTTACAGGGGAACACTGAAGCTTTCTTT. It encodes CASSLQGNTEAFF.

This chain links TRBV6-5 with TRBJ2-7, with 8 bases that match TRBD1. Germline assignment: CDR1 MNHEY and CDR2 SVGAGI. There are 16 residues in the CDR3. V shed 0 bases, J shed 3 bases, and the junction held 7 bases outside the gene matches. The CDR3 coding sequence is TGTGCCAGCAGTTACTCGGCGGGCAGGGGGCTCTACGAGCAGTACTTC. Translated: CASSYSAGRGLYEQYF.

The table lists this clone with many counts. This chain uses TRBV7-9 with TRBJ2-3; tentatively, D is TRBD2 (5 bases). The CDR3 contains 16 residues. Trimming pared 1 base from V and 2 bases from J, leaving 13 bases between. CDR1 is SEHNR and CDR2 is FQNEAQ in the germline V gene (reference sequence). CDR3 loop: CASSLGRAYHTDTQYF. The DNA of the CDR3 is TGTGCCAGCAGCTTAGGGCGGGCCTACCACACAGATACGCAGTATTTT.

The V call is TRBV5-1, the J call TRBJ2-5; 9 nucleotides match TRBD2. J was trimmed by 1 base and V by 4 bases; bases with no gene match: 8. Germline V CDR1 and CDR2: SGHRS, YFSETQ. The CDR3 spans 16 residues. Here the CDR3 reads CASSRMTSGVQETQYF. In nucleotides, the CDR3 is TGCGCCAGCAGCCGGATGACTAGCGGAGTCCAAGAGACCCAGTACTTC.

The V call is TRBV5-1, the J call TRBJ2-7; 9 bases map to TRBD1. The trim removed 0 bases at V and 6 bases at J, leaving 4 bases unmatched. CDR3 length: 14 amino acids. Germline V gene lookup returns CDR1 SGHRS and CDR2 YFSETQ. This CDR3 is CASSLAGTGREQYF. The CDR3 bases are TGCGCCAGCAGCTTGGCCGGGACAGGGCGCGAGCAGTACTTC. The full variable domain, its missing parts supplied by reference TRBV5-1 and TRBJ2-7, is KAGVTQTPRYLIKTRGQQVTLSCSPISGHRSVSWYQQTPGQGLQFLFEYFSETQRNKGNFPGRFSGRQFSNSRSEMNVSTLELGDSALYLCASSLAGTGREQYFGPGTRLTVT.

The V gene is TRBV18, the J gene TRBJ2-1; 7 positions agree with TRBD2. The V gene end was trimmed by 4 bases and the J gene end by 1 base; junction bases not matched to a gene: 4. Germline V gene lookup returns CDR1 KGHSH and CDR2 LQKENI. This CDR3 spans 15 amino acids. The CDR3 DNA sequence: TGTGCCAGCTCACAATCTAGCGGTTCCTACAATGAGCAGTTCTTC. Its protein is CASSQSSGSYNEQFF.

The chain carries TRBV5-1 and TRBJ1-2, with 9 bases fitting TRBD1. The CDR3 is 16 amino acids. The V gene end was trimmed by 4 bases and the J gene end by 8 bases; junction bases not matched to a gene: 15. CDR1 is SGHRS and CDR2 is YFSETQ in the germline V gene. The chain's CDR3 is CASSKNIPGQGAGYTF. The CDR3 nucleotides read TGCGCCAGCAGCAAAAACATACCGGGACAGGGTGCAGGCTACACCTTC.